Listed here are 27 T cell receptor beta chains from one sample, sequenced in a study of quantifying T cell responses using KT2 cells. Study-level information: TCR alpha and beta constant-region primers primed reverse transcription of RNA.

A single-stranded UMI oligo with SP2 sequence was ligated to cDNA 3' ends. First-round PCR used about 4 cycles and beta primers RC1.1 and RC1.2 covering TRBC1 and TRBC2. In TCRdb, the UMI-ligation and nested PCR reads were re-called with MiXCR into one record per CDR3 protein. Of tens of thousands of distinct CDR3 sequences in the sample, roughly 12% were seen once. Sequencing used PBMCs spiked with cells of the T cell clone KT2. Receptor source: a human donor.

To note about this clonotype: A junction boundary mismatches the germline segment, possibly from a read error. V and J are TRBV5-1 and TRBJ2-3; 11 positions match TRBD2. The CDR3 spans 15 residues. The V gene's germline CDR1 is SGHRS and CDR2 YFSETQ. Here the CDR3 DNA reads TGCGCCAGCAGCTTGACTAGCGGGAGCATAGATACGCAGTATTTT. Its protein product is CASSLTSGSIDTQYF. The whole variable domain, remainder taken from reference TRBV5-1 and TRBJ2-3, is KAGVTQTPRYLIKTRGQQVTLSCSPISGHRSVSWYQQTPGQGLQFLFEYFSETQRNKGNFPGRFSGRQFSNSRSEMNVSTLELGDSALYLCASSLTSGSIDTQYFGPGTRLTVL.

On this clonotype: A much larger clone is a single base away; this may be a read error. This rearrangement joins TRBV29-1 to TRBJ2-7; 9 nucleotides match TRBD1. The germline CDR1 and CDR2 sequences are SQVTM and ANQGSEA. CDR3 length: 12 residues. In DNA, the CDR3 is TGCAGCGGTGGACAGGGGAATAGCGAGCAGTGCTTC. This sequence encodes CSGGQGNSEQCF.

This clonotype showed up just a few times. The chain has TRBV20-1 and TRBJ2-5; TRBD2 matches at 7 bases. Germline CDR1 DFQATT, CDR2 SNEGSKA (reference sequence). CDR3 length: 15 amino acids. The V and J ends lost 3 bases and 4 bases, in that order; junction bases with no gene match: 11. The CDR3 coding sequence is TGCAGTGCTAGCCCTCTAGAGCGGGGCACAGAGACCCAGTACTTC. Protein sequence: CSASPLERGTETQYF.

The V call is TRBV12-3 or TRBV12-4, the J call TRBJ2-5; a possible D gene is TRBD2 (7 bases). This CDR3 is built from 14 residues. The ends were cut back, 0 bases at V and 4 bases at J, with 9 bases in the middle. In nucleotides, the CDR3 is TGTGCCAGCAGTTTAGCGGGAGGGGGAGAGACCCAGTACTTC. Its protein product is CASSLAGGGETQYF.

The V gene is TRBV19, the J gene TRBJ2-1; 9 bases fit TRBD1. Germline trimming cut 8 bases from V and 8 bases from J; bases unmatched to any gene: 10. CDR1 LNHDA and CDR2 SQIVND come from the germline V gene (reference sequence). The CDR3 has 14 residues. The CDR3 nucleotides are TGTGCCAGTTGGGCCGGACAGGGGAAGTATGAGCAGTTCTTC. Translated: CASWAGQGKYEQFF.

This clonotype was seen a handful of times. The chain is built from TRBV19 and TRBJ1-1, with 7 bases fitting TRBD1. The CDR3 extends over 13 amino acids. Per germline, CDR1 LNHDA and CDR2 SQIVND (reference sequence). The J segment lost 3 bases and the V segment lost 6 bases, leaving 4 bases of the junction unmatched. The CDR3 DNA reads TGTGCCAGTAGCCAACAGGGGCACACTGAAGCTTTCTTT. Its protein is CASSQQGHTEAFF.

The gene calls are TRBV10-3 and TRBJ2-7; no firm D call. This CDR3 has 13 residues. Looked up from germline, CDR1 is ENHRY and CDR2 is SYGVKD. The V end was cut by 2 bases, the J end by 2 bases, with 7 bases between. The CDR3 coding sequence is TGTGCCATCAGTGAGAACTCAGCCTACGAGCAGTACTTC. Its protein is CAISENSAYEQYF.

This clonotype appeared a few times. The rearrangement links TRBV3-1 to TRBJ2-2; no definite D call. This CDR3 spans 19 amino acids. Per germline, CDR1 LGHDT and CDR2 YNNKEL (reference sequence). Between the trimmed V and J ends, which lost 2 bases and 1 base, there was a span of 20 bases. The CDR3 coding sequence is TGTGCCAGCAGCCAACAGTCATTATTCAGTGGGCTGAACACCGGGGAGCTGTTTTTT. This encodes CASSQQSLFSGLNTGELFF.

This clonotype has just a few counts. The chain is built from TRBV18 and TRBJ1-1; D is uncertain. Trimming left V 8 bases short and J 2 bases short, with 21 bases between. The CDR3 totals 16 residues. Germline CDR1 reads KGHSH; CDR2 reads LQKENI. The CDR3 DNA is TGTGCCAGCGACGGTCCGATAGGAGGTTTTAACACTGAAGCTTTCTTT. It encodes CASDGPIGGFNTEAFF.

This clonotype was seen ten or more times. The CDR3 region has the DNA TGTGCCAGCAGTGGGGACTCACATTACAATGAGCAGTTCTTC. Translating gives CASSGDSHYNEQFF. The chain recombines TRBV2 with TRBJ2-1, with D maybe TRBD2 (6 bases). V lost 4 bases and J 4 bases, leaving 11 bases between the germline ends. The CDR3 runs to 14 residues. Germline V gene lookup returns CDR1 SNHLY and CDR2 FYNNEI.

This clonotype has at least ten counts. This sequence joins TRBV20-1 and TRBJ1-2; perhaps TRBD1 as D (5 bases). The CDR3 sequence is 13 residues long. From germline, CDR1 is DFQATT and CDR2 SNEGSKA (reference sequence). The germline V and J ends were trimmed by 0 bases and 3 bases, with 8 bases remaining between them. The DNA of the CDR3 is TGCAGTGCTAGAGAAGGGGACCACTATGGCTACACCTTC. Its translation: CSAREGDHYGYTF.

The chain combines TRBV6-1 with TRBJ2-6; no clear D. This CDR3 region has 16 residues. Germline CDR1 reads MNHNS; CDR2 reads SASEGT. Trimming pared 0 bases from V and 0 bases from J, leaving 6 bases between. CDR3 in DNA: TGTGCCAGCAGTGAAGCGTTCGGCTCTGGGGCCAACGTCCTGACTTTC. Its translation: CASSEAFGSGANVLTF.

This clonotype was counted many times. The chain recombines TRBV7-2 with TRBJ2-1; D call uncertain. The length of the CDR3 is 14 residues. Per germline, CDR1 SGHTA and CDR2 FQGNSA. Between the trimmed V and J ends, which lost 5 bases and 4 bases, there was a span of 12 bases. Here the CDR3 reads CASSLQTGYNEQFF. The CDR3 region has the DNA TGTGCCAGCAGCCTCCAAACCGGGTACAATGAGCAGTTCTTC.

This clonotype was counted only a few times. The V and J genes are TRBV12-3 or TRBV12-4 and TRBJ2-3; 8 bases are shared with TRBD2. This CDR3 comprises 15 residues. Trimming took 6 bases from V and 6 from J; bases not matched to a gene: 11. The chain's CDR3 is CASRPSTGGPDTQYF. For the CDR3, the DNA is TGTGCCAGCAGGCCGTCAACGGGAGGGCCGGATACGCAGTATTTT.

This clonotype showed up many times. This chain joins TRBV7-8 and TRBJ2-4, with D possibly being TRBD2 (5 bases). Germline CDR1 reads SGHVS; CDR2 reads FQNEAQ. CDR3 length: 16 amino acids. Trimming took 5 bases from V and 1 from J, leaving 15 bases between them. CDR3 residues: CASSPTGSRAKNIQYF. The CDR3 DNA is TGTGCCAGCAGCCCCACGGGGAGTAGGGCCAAAAACATTCAGTACTTC.

This clonotype has more than one count but fewer than ten. This rearrangement joins TRBV12-3 or TRBV12-4 to TRBJ2-7, with D possibly being TRBD1 (7 bases). The ends were cut back, 3 bases at V and 5 bases at J, with 14 bases in the middle. This CDR3 is 14 amino acids long. For the CDR3, the DNA is TGTGCCAGCAGTTTGACAGGGAGGATAAACGAGCAGTACTTC. It is translated as CASSLTGRINEQYF.

This CDR3 reads CASRRGGGAYEQYF. The CDR3 DNA reads TGTGCCAGCAGGAGAGGTGGCGGAGCCTACGAGCAGTACTTC. J is TRBJ2-7 and V is TRBV5-5; the D is unclear. CDR1 and CDR2 from the germline V gene are SGHKS and YYEKEE (reference sequence). The CDR3 sequence is 14 residues long. Trimming stripped 5 bases from V and 2 bases from J, with 14 bases between. Full variable domain (missing parts from reference TRBV5-5 and TRBJ2-7): DAGVTQSPTHLIKTRGQQVTLRCSPISGHKSVSWYQQVLGQGPQFIFQYYEKEERGRGNFPDRFSARQFPNYSSELNVNALLLGDSALYLCASRRGGGAYEQYFGPGTRLTVT.

This clonotype was observed a handful of times. CDR3 region: CASLPPQGPNYEQYF. The CDR3, as DNA: TGTGCCAGCTTGCCGCCACAGGGGCCGAACTACGAGCAGTACTTC. J is TRBJ2-7 and V is TRBV28; 7 nucleotides align to TRBD1. Germline V gene lookup returns CDR1 MDHEN and CDR2 SYDVKM. V dropped 8 bases and J dropped 3; count of bases not matched to a gene: 13. CDR3 length: 15 residues.

This clonotype turned up a few times. V gene TRBV20-1 combines with J gene TRBJ2-6; possibly TRBD2 for D (5 bases). V lost 6 bases, J lost 0 bases, and 9 bases lay in between. Germline V CDR1 and CDR2: DFQATT, SNEGSKA (reference sequence). This CDR3 has 14 residues. The CDR3 DNA sequence: TGCAGTGCCGAAGGGAGCTCTGGGGCCAACGTCCTGACTTTC. Translated, it gives CSAEGSSGANVLTF.

This CDR3 reads CASSFPGVTEAFF. CDR3 DNA: TGTGCCAGCAGCTTTCCCGGGGTCACTGAAGCTTTCTTT. This chain connects TRBV7-2 to TRBJ1-1; D uncertain. Trimming cost V 3 bases and J 4 bases, with 9 bases left between them. The CDR3 totals 13 residues. The germline gives CDR1 SGHTA, CDR2 FQGNSA.

This clonotype has only a few counts. DNA for the CDR3: TGCAGCGTCGGGGGATACAATGAGCAGTTCTTC. Translated: CSVGGYNEQFF. The rearrangement joins TRBV29-1 to TRBJ2-1, with a possible D match to TRBD2 (6 bases). Germline lookup yields CDR1 SQVTM and CDR2 ANQGSEA. Trimming took off 6 bases at V and 4 bases at J, with 7 bases between the two ends. The CDR3 length is 11 residues.

This clonotype has a count of ten or more. The CDR3, as DNA: TGTGCCAGCAACTCAGATCCAGGGACAGGATCCATTCAGTACTTC. Translating it yields CASNSDPGTGSIQYF. The chain employs TRBV12-3 or TRBV12-4 and TRBJ2-4; 8 bases map to TRBD1. J was trimmed by 9 bases and V by 7 bases; bases with no gene match: 14. The CDR3 runs 15 residues.

In its sample, this clonotype was seen a few times. The CDR3: CSARTGGGNEQFF. The CDR3 DNA sequence: TGCAGTGCTAGGACAGGGGGAGGCAATGAGCAGTTCTTC. This chain uses TRBV20-1 with TRBJ2-1, with TRBD1 matching over 9 bases. The CDR3 runs to 13 residues. V was clipped by 3 bases and J by 6 bases; unmatched bases: 3. Per the germline V gene, CDR1 is DFQATT and CDR2 is SNEGSKA (reference sequence).

This clonotype has ten or more counts. The chain recombines TRBV3-2 with TRBJ2-3; the table's D call, TRBD2, was not checked against the DNA. TRBV3-2 is annotated as a pseudogene. The CDR3 contains 18 residues. The CDR3 region has the DNA TGTGCCAGCATCGAAGTGGCGGGTAGCGGGATCCGCACAGATACGCAGTATTTT. It specifies CASIEVAGSGIRTDTQYF.

This clonotype was counted only a few times. The chain is built from TRBV20-1 and TRBJ1-6; 8 bases map to TRBD1. The CDR3 covers 17 residues. The germline CDR1 and CDR2 sequences are DFQATT and SNEGSKA (reference sequence). V lost 0 bases, J lost 1 base, and 5 bases stayed unmatched. CDR3 nucleotide sequence: TGCAGTGCTAGAGAGGACAGGGTCGGTTCCTATAATTCACCCCTCCACTTT. Its translation: CSAREDRVGSYNSPLHF.

In its sample, this clonotype was seen a few times. V usage is TRBV12-3 or TRBV12-4 and J usage is TRBJ1-2; tentative D call: TRBD1 (5 bases). The CDR3 totals 15 residues. V lost 5 bases and J 5 bases, leaving 18 bases between the germline ends. The CDR3 reads CASSPQWGGDYGYTF. In nucleotides, the CDR3 is TGTGCCAGCAGTCCCCAATGGGGGGGTGATTATGGCTACACCTTC.

This clonotype was seen more than once but under ten times. The V gene is TRBV30, the J gene TRBJ1-1, with a weak D call TRBD1 (6 bases). The CDR3 consists of 13 residues. The V end was cut by 1 base, the J end by 5 bases, with 11 bases between. Germline CDR1 is GTSNPN and CDR2 is SVGIG (reference sequence). The CDR3 sequence is CAWSGRGDTEAFF. The CDR3 region has the DNA TGTGCCTGGAGTGGTAGGGGGGATACTGAAGCTTTCTTT.